The source of this T cell receptor beta chain is a study of tumor-infiltrating lymphocytes in primary liver carcinoma. Germline CDR1 is SGHRS and CDR2 is YFSETQ. The CDR3 length is 16 residues. The junction had 8 bases not matched to a gene; V was cut back by 0 bases and J by 6 bases. Out of unsorted whole blood came the blood RNA, and germline DNA was extracted as well. Using a constant-region primer together with ProtoScript II reverse transcriptase, TCR beta cDNA was made from around 500 ng of total RNA. Investigators got TCR beta libraries out of three nested multiplex PCR rounds, done with slightly modified ARM-PCR. It was with TRBV1-TRBV30 forward primers and a C-beta reverse primer that the first two PCR rounds were run, at approximately 9 cycles each. TCRdb re-called the multiplex PCR reads with MiXCR, one entry per CDR3 protein. The table includes some 320,000 distinct CDR3 sequences, approximately 65% detected once.

The source is a man aged 35-49 years with primary liver carcinoma and hepatitis B virus infection. Sequencing was carried out using peripheral blood. The chain uses TRBV5-1 and TRBJ2-7; TRBD2 aligns across 11 bases. The CDR3 loop reads CASSLAVAGGPGEQYF. CDR3 coding DNA: TGCGCCAGCAGCTTGGCAGTAGCGGGAGGGCCGGGCGAGCAGTACTTC.